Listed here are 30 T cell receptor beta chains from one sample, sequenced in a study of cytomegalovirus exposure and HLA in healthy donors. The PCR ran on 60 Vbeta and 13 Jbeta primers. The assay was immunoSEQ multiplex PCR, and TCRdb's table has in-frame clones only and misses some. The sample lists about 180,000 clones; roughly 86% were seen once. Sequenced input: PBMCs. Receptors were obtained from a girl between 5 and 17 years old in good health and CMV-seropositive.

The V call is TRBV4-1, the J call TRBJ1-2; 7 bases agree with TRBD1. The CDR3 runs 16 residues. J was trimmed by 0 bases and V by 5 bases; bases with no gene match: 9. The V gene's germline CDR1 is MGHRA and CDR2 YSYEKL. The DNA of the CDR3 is TGCGCCAGCAGCTACCCGGGACAGAAGACTAACTATGGCTACACCTTC. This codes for CASSYPGQKTNYGYTF.

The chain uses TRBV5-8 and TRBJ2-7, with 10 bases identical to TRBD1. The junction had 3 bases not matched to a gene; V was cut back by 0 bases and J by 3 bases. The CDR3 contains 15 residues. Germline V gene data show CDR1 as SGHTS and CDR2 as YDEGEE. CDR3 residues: CASSLVGTGVYEQYF. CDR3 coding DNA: TGTGCCAGCAGCTTGGTAGGGACAGGGGTCTACGAGCAGTACTTC.

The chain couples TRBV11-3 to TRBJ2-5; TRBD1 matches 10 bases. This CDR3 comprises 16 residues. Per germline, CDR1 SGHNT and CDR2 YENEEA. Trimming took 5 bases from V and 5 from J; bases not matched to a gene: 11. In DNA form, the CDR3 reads TGTGCCAGCAGCCCAAGGACAGGGGGGTATAGGGAGACCCAGTACTTC. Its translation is CASSPRTGGYRETQYF.

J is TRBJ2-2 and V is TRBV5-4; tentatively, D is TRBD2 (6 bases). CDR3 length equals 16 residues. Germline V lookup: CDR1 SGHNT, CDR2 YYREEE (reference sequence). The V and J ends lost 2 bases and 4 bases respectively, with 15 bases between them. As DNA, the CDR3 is TGTGCCAGCAGCTTAGTAGACCGGAGGGTCACCGGGGAGCTGTTTTTT. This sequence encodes CASSLVDRRVTGELFF.

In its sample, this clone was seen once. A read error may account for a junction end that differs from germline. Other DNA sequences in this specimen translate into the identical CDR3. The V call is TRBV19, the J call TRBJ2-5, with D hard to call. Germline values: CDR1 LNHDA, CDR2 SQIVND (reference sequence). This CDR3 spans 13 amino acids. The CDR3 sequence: CASSPRLGETQYF. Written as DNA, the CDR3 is TGTGCTAGTAGTCCGCGACTGGGAGAGACCCAGTACTTC.

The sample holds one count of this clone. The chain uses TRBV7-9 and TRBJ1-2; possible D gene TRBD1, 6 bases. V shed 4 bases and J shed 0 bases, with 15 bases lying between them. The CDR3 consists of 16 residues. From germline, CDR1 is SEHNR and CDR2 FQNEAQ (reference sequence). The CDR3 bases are TGTGCCAGCAGCTCACCGCGTGACAGGCCTAACTATGGCTACACCTTC. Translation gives CASSSPRDRPNYGYTF.

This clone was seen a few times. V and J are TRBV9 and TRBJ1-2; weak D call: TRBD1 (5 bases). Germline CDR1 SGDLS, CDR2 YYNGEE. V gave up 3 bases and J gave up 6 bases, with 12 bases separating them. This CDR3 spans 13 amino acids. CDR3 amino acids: CASSGGEGNGYTF. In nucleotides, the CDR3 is TGTGCCAGCAGCGGGGGGGAGGGGAATGGCTACACCTTC.

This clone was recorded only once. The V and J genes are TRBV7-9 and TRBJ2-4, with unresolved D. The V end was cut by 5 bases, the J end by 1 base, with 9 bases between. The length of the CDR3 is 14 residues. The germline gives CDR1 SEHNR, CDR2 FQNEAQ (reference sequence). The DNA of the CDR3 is TGTGCCAGCAGCCTGCTCGGGGCCAAAAACATTCAGTACTTC. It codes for CASSLLGAKNIQYF. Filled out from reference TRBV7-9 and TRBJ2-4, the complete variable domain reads DTGVSQNPRHKITKRGQNVTFRCDPISEHNRLYWYRQTLGQGPEFLTYFQNEAQLEKSRLLSDRFSAERPKGSFSTLEIQRTEQGDSAMYLCASSLLGAKNIQYFGAGTRLSVL.

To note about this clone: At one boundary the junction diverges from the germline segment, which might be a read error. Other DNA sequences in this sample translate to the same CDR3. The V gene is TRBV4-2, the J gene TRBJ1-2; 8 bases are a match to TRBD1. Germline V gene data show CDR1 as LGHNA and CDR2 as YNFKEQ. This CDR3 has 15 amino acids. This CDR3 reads CASSQDLATPGGYTF. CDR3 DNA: TGTGCCAGCAGCCAAGATTTGGCGACCCCAGGGGGCTATACCTTC.

CDR3 bases: TGTGCCAGCACTTCACTAACAGGGGAGCAAGAGACCCAGTACTTC. Protein: CASTSLTGEQETQYF. This chain connects TRBV6-1 to TRBJ2-5, with TRBD1 matching 7 bases. Germline CDR1 reads MNHNS; CDR2 reads SASEGT. Unmatched junction bases numbered 10, after V lost 7 bases and J lost 2 bases. The CDR3 has 15 amino acids.

The CDR3 DNA is TGTGCCAGCAGTTACTCGCGGGACAGGGGTGATGAAAAACTGTTTTTT. This translates into CASSYSRDRGDEKLFF. The chain uses TRBV6-6 and TRBJ1-4, with TRBD1 identical over 10 bases. The trim removed 0 bases at V and 6 bases at J, leaving 4 bases unmatched. CDR1 and CDR2 from the germline V gene are MNHNY and SVGAGI (reference sequence). The CDR3 runs 16 residues.

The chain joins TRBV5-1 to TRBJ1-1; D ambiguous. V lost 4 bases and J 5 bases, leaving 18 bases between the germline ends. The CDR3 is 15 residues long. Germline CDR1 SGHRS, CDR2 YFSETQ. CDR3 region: CASSQTLGRTTEAFF. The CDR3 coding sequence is TGCGCCAGCAGCCAAACGCTGGGGAGGACGACTGAAGCTTTCTTT.

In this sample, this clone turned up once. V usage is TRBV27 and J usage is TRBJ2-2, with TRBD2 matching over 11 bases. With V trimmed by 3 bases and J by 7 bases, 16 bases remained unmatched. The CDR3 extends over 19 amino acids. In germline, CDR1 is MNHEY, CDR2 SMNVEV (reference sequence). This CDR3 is CASSFLVAGGRFEGGELFF. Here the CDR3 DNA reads TGTGCCAGCAGTTTTCTGGTAGCGGGGGGGCGGTTCGAAGGCGGGGAGCTGTTTTTT.

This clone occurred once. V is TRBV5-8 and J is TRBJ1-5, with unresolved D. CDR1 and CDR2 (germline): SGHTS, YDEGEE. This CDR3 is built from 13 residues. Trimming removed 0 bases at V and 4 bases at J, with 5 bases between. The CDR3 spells CASSLDLNQPQHF. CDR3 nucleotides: TGTGCCAGCAGCTTGGACCTAAATCAGCCCCAGCATTTT.

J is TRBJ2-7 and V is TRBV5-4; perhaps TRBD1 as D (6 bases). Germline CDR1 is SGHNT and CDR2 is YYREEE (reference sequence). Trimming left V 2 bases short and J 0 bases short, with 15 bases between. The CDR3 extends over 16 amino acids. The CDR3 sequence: CASSLGTPTSSYEQYF. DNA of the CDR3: TGTGCCAGCAGCTTAGGGACACCGACGAGCTCCTACGAGCAGTACTTC.

CDR3 coding DNA: TGTGCCAGCAGTGACCTAGCGGGGGGCCGGGATACGCAGTATTTT. It translates to CASSDLAGGRDTQYF. The chain has TRBV6-4 and TRBJ2-3; TRBD2 matches at 11 bases. Looked up from germline, CDR1 is MRHNA and CDR2 is SNTAGT. V lost 2 bases and J lost 6; bases outside the gene matches: 4. CDR3 length equals 15 residues.

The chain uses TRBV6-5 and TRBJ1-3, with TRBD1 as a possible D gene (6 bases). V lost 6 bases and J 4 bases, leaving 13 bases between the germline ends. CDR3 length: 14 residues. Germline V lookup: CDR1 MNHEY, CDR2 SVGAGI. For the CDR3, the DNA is TGTGCCAGCAGCCCCGGGACAAACGGAAACACCATATATTTT. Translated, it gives CASSPGTNGNTIYF.

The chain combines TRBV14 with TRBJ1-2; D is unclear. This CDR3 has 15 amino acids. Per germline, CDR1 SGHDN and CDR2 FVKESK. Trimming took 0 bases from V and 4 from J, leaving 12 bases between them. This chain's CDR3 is CASSQDWGDVYGYTF. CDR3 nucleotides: TGTGCCAGCAGCCAAGATTGGGGAGACGTCTATGGCTACACCTTC.

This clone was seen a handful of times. CDR3 nucleotide sequence: TGTGCCAGCAGCTTAGGGACAGGCGGCTATGGCTACACCTTC. Translated, it gives CASSLGTGGYGYTF. This chain uses TRBV7-2 with TRBJ1-2, with 7 nucleotides matching TRBD1. Germline V CDR1 and CDR2: SGHTA, FQGNSA. The CDR3 loop spans 14 amino acids. Trimming took 1 base from V and 4 from J; bases not matched to a gene: 3.

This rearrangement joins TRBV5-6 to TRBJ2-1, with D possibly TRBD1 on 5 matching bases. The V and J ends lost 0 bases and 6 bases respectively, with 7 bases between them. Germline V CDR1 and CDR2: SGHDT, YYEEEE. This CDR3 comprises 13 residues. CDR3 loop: CASSLVQANEQFF. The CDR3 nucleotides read TGTGCCAGCAGCTTGGTACAGGCCAATGAGCAGTTCTTC.

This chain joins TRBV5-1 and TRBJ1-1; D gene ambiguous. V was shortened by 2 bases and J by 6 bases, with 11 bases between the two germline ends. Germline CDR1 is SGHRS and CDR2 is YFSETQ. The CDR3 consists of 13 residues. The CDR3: CASSLNSPSEAFF. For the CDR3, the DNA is TGCGCCAGCAGCTTAAATTCTCCCTCTGAAGCTTTCTTT.

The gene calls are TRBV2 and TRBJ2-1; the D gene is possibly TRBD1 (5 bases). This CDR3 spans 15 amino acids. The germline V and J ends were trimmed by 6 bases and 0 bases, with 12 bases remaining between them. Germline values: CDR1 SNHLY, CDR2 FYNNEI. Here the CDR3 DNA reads TGTGCCAGCAGGTCAGGGCGAAGCTCCTACAATGAGCAGTTCTTC. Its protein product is CASRSGRSSYNEQFF.

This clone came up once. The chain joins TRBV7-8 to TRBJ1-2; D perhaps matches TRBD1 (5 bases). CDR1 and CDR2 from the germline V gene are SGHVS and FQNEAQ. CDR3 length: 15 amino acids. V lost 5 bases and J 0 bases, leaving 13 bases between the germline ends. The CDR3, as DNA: TGTGCCAGCAGCCCGGACACCGGAGCTAACTATGGCTACACCTTC. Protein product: CASSPDTGANYGYTF.

CDR3 amino acids: CASSSPETPTDTQYF. CDR3 sequence (DNA): TGTGCCAGCAGTTCTCCTGAGACACCCACAGATACGCAGTATTTT. This sequence joins TRBV27 and TRBJ2-3; no clear D gene. The V gene's germline CDR1 is MNHEY and CDR2 SMNVEV (reference sequence). Trimming took off 4 bases at V and 2 bases at J, with 13 bases between the two ends. The CDR3 extends over 15 amino acids.

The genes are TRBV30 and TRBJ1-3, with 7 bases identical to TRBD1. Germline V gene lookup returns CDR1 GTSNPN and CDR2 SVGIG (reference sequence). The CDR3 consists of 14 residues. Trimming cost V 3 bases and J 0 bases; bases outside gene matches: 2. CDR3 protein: CAWRTGSSGNTIYF. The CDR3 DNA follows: TGTGCCTGGAGGACAGGGAGCTCTGGAAACACCATATATTTT.

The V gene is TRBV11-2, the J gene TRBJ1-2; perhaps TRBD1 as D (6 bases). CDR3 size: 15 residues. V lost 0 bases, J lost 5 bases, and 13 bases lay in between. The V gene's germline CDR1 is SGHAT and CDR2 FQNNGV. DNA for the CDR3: TGTGCCAGCAGCTTAGATTGGACAGCAAAATATGGCTACACCTTC. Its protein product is CASSLDWTAKYGYTF.

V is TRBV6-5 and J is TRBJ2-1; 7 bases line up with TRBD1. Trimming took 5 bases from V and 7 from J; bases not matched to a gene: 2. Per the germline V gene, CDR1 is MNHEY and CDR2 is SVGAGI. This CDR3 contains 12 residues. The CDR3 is CASSDRVNEQFF. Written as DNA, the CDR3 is TGTGCCAGCAGTGACAGGGTGAATGAGCAGTTCTTC.

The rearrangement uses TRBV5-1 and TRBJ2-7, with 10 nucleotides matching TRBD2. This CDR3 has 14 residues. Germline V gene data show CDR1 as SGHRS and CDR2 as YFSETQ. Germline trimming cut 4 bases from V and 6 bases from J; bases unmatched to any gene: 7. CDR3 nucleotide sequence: TGCGCCAGCAGCCCGAGACTAGCGGGTGTCGAGCAGTACTTC. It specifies CASSPRLAGVEQYF.

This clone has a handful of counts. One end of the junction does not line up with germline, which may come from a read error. The CDR3 loop reads CASRGGTSETHSHF. The CDR3 DNA follows: TGTGCCAGCAGGGGGGGGACTAGTGAGACCCATAGCCACTTC. This chain links TRBV27 with TRBJ2-7, with 8 nucleotides matching TRBD2. Germline V gene lookup returns CDR1 MNHEY and CDR2 SMNVEV (reference sequence). CDR3 length: 14 residues.

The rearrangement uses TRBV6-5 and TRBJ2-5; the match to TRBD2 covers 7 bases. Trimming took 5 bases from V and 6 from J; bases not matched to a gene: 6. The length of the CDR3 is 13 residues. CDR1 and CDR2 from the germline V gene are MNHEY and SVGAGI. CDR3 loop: CASSPGTKKTQYF. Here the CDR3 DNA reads TGTGCCAGCAGTCCCGGGACTAAGAAGACCCAGTACTTC.